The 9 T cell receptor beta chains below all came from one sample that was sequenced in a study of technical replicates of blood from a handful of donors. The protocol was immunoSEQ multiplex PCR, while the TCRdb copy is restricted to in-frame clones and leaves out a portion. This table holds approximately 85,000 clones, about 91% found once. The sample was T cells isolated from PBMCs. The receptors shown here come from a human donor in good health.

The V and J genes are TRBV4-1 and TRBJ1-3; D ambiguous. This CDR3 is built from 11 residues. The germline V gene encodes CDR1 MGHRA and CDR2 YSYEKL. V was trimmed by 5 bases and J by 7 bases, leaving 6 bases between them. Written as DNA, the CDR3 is TGCGCCAGCAGCTCTCGGAACACCATATATTTT. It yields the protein CASSSRNTIYF.

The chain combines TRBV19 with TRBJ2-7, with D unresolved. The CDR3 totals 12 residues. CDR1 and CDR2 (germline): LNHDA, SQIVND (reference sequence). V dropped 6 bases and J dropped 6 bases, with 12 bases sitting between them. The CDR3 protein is CASRERLGEQYF. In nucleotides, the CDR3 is TGTGCCAGTAGAGAGAGACTGGGCGAGCAGTACTTC.

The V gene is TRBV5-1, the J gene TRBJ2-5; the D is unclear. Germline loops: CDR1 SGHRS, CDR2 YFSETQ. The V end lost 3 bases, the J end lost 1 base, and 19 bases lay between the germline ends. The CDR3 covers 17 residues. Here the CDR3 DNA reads TGCGCCAGCAGCTCCTCCAAGTCGTCACAATTCCAAGAGACCCAGTACTTC. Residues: CASSSSKSSQFQETQYF.

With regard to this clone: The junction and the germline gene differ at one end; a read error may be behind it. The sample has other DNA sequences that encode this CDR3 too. The CDR3 coding sequence is TGTGCCAGTAGCTTAAATTCGGGTGAAGCTTTCTTT. This gives the protein CASSLNSGEAFF. The chain carries TRBV7-3 and TRBJ1-1; no firm D call. The CDR3 length is 12 residues. Germline CDR1 is SGHTA and CDR2 is FQGTGA.

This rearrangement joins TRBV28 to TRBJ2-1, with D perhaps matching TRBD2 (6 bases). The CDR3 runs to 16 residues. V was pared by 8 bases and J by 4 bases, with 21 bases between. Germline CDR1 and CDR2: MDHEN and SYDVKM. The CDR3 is CASLEGGLNFYNEQFF. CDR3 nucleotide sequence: TGTGCCAGCTTGGAGGGCGGACTCAACTTTTACAATGAGCAGTTCTTC.

CDR3 residues: CASSPMTGTTEAFF. As DNA, the CDR3 is TGTGCCAGCTCACCAATGACAGGGACTACTGAAGCTTTCTTT. This chain joins TRBV18 and TRBJ1-1; 7 positions agree with TRBD1. V lost 2 bases to trimming and J lost 5 bases; unmatched junction nucleotides: 5. Germline-derived CDR1 and CDR2 are KGHSH and LQKENI. The CDR3 is 14 residues long. The whole variable domain, filled in from reference TRBV18 and TRBJ1-1, reads NAGVMQNPRHLVRRRGQEARLRCSPMKGHSHVYWYRQLPEEGLKFMVYLQKENIIDESGMPKERFSAEFPKEGPSILRIQQVVRGDSAAYFCASSPMTGTTEAFFGQGTRLTVV.

The CDR3 sequence is CASSVGSGHSGNTIYF. As DNA, the CDR3 is TGTGCCAGCAGCGTAGGATCAGGGCACTCTGGAAACACCATATATTTT. The genes are TRBV9 and TRBJ1-3; a weak D match, TRBD1 (5 bases). CDR3 length: 16 residues. V gave up 0 bases and J gave up 0 bases, with 10 bases separating them. Germline V CDR1 and CDR2: SGDLS, YYNGEE.

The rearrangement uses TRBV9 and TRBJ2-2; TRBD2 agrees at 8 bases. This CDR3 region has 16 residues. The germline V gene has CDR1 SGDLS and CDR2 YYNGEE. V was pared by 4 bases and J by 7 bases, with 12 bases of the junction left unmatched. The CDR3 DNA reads TGTGCCAGCAGCCCGGGACTAGTCGTCAGAGGCGGGGAGCTGTTTTTT. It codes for CASSPGLVVRGGELFF. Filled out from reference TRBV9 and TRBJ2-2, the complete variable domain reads DSGVTQTPKHLITATGQRVTLRCSPRSGDLSVYWYQQSLDQGLQFLIQYYNGEERAKGNILERFSAQQFPDLHSELNLSSLELGDSALYFCASSPGLVVRGGELFFGEGSRLTVL.

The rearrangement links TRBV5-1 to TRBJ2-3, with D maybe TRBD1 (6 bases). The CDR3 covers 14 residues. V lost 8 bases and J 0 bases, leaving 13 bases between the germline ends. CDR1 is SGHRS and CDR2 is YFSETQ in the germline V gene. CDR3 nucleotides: TGCGCCAGTGCCGGGACACTCAGCACAGATACGCAGTATTTT. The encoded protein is CASAGTLSTDTQYF.